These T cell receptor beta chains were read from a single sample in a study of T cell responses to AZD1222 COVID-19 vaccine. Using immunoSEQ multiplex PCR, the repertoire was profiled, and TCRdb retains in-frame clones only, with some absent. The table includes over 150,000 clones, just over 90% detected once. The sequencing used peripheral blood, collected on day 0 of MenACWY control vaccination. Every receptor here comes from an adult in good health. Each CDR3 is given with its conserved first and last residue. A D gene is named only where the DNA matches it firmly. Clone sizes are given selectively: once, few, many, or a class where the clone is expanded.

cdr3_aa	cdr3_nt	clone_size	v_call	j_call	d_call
CASSRQGNTEAFF	TGTGCCAGCAGCCGACAGGGTAACACTGAAGCTTTCTTT	-	TRBV6-6	TRBJ1-1	TRBD1
CASSLDPKGSSYNSPLHF	TGTGCCAGCAGCTTAGATCCAAAAGGGAGCTCCTATAATTCACCCCTCCACTTT	-	TRBV11-2	TRBJ1-6	-
CASSRSSNTDTQYF	TGTGCCAGCAGCCGGTCCTCTAACACAGATACGCAGTATTTT	-	TRBV3-1/TRBV3-2	TRBJ2-3	-
CASSLVSGSTDTQYF	TGTGCCAGCAGTCTAGTCAGCGGGAGCACAGATACGCAGTATTTT	-	TRBV28	TRBJ2-3	-
CASSLTVGEAFF	TGTGCCAGCAGTTTAACAGTGGGTGAAGCTTTCTTT	once	TRBV12-3/TRBV12-4	TRBJ1-1	-
CACAPSGGNQPQHF	TGTGCCTGCGCGCCGTCGGGAGGGAATCAGCCCCAGCATTTT	-	TRBV30	TRBJ1-5	-
CASSPQGEQYF	TGTGCCAGCAGTCCCCAGGGGGAGCAGTACTTC	once	TRBV3-1/TRBV3-2	TRBJ2-7	-
CASGNNQETQYF	TGTGCTAGTGGAAACAACCAAGAGACCCAGTACTTC	-	TRBV12-5	TRBJ2-5	-
CASSISALSGNTIYF	TGTGCCAGTAGTATTTCAGCGCTTTCTGGAAACACCATATATTTT	many	TRBV19	TRBJ1-3	-
CASSTAGTAPYEQYF	TGTGCCAGCAGTACCGCCGGGACAGCCCCTTACGAGCAGTACTTC	-	TRBV28	TRBJ2-7	TRBD1
CASSFWTSGANEQFF	TGTGCCAGCAGTTTTTGGACTAGCGGGGCTAATGAGCAGTTCTTC	-	TRBV27	TRBJ2-1	TRBD2
CASSASLGVSTDTQYF	TGTGCCAGCAGCGCTTCCCTAGGAGTTAGCACAGATACGCAGTATTTT	-	TRBV9	TRBJ2-3	-
CASSFSGTGKNIQYF	TGTGCCAGCAGCTTTTCGGGGACAGGGAAAAACATTCAGTACTTC	once	TRBV11-3	TRBJ2-4	TRBD1
CASSPGGVYGYTF	TGTGCCAGCAGCCCAGGGGGAGTCTATGGCTACACCTTC	once	TRBV11-2	TRBJ1-2	TRBD1
CATRGGRGPNTGELFF	TGTGCCACCAGGGGGGGGCGCGGCCCGAACACCGGGGAGCTGTTTTTT	-	TRBV24-1	TRBJ2-2	-
CASSPVATNEKLFF	TGTGCCAGCAGTCCCGTCGCAACTAATGAAAAACTGTTTTTT	-	TRBV6-2/TRBV6-3	TRBJ1-4	-
CASSVGDVQRGQYF	TGTGCCAGCAGCGTAGGGGACGTACAAAGAGGCCAGTACTTC	-	TRBV9	TRBJ2-5	-
CASSNGPNEQFF	TGTGCCAGCAGCAACGGCCCCAATGAGCAGTTCTTC	-	TRBV7-3	TRBJ2-1	-
CASSLASGSRNEQFF	TGTGCCAGCAGTTTAGCTAGCGGGAGTAGAAATGAGCAGTTCTTC	-	TRBV28	TRBJ2-1	TRBD2
CASSMRADPGEQYF	TGTGCCAGTAGTATGAGGGCGGACCCCGGGGAGCAGTACTTC	-	TRBV19	TRBJ2-7	-
CAISGRDEQFF	TGTGCCATCAGTGGCCGGGATGAGCAGTTCTTC	-	TRBV10-3	TRBJ2-1	-
CASSSPNRDIQYF	TGTGCCAGTAGTAGCCCGAATAGGGACATTCAGTACTTC	-	TRBV19	TRBJ2-4	-
CASSPGVNIQYF	TGTGCCAGCAGCCCAGGGGTAAACATTCAGTACTTC	-	TRBV7-8	TRBJ2-4	-
CASSPGAGGYTF	TGTGCCAGCAGTCCGGGGGCAGGGGGCTACACCTTC	-	TRBV7-9	TRBJ1-2	-
CASSLTTGVNQPQHF	TGCGCCAGCAGCCTAACTACAGGGGTAAATCAGCCCCAGCATTTT	once	TRBV5-1	TRBJ1-5	TRBD1
CASSLDFAGEQFF	TGCGCCAGCAGCTTGGATTTTGCGGGGGAGCAGTTCTTC	-	TRBV5-1	TRBJ2-1	-
CASSQELAQSYYEQYF	TGCGCCAGCAGCCAAGAACTAGCGCAAAGTTACTACGAGCAGTACTTC	-	TRBV4-3	TRBJ2-7	TRBD2
CASSRAHNTGELFF	TGTGCCAGCAGCCGGGCGCATAACACCGGGGAGCTGTTTTTT	-	TRBV14	TRBJ2-2	-
CASTLWSQTNEQFF	TGTGCCAGCACCCTATGGTCGCAGACCAATGAGCAGTTCTTC	-	TRBV11-2	TRBJ2-1	-
CASLRAGERSETQYF	TGTGCCAGCCTCAGAGCGGGAGAGAGGAGCGAGACCCAGTACTTC	-	TRBV2	TRBJ2-5	TRBD2
CASSPLDGENSPLHF	TGTGCCAGCTCACCACTCGACGGGGAAAATTCACCCCTCCACTTT	-	TRBV18	TRBJ1-6	-